This T cell receptor beta chain is drawn from a study of cytomegalovirus exposure and HLA in healthy donors. In the study overall: Unique TCRs from HLA-typed donors, 75 million to 100 million of them, were held in an early data release.

Broader study findings: Indistinguishable V segments, including TRBV6-2 and TRBV6-3, were excluded.

The CDR3 totals 15 residues. CDR1 and CDR2 (germline): MNHEY, SVGAGI. V was cut by 3 bases and J by 1 base, with 12 bases left in between. Remarks on this clone: Its antigen is unidentified.

13 Jbeta primers and 60 Vbeta primers were used for the PCR. Some clones are missing from TCRdb's copy, which holds only in-frame ones; the method was immunoSEQ multiplex PCR. The profile shows about 150,000 clones, approximately 73% of them singletons. The specimen was PBMCs. This sequence originates from a woman between 18 and 29 years old in good health and CMV-seronegative. The chain carries TRBV6-5 and TRBJ2-5; D perhaps matches TRBD2 (7 bases). CDR3 region: CASSYLAGAQETQYF. The CDR3 DNA reads as TGTGCCAGCAGTTATTTGGCGGGGGCCCAAGAGACCCAGTACTTC.